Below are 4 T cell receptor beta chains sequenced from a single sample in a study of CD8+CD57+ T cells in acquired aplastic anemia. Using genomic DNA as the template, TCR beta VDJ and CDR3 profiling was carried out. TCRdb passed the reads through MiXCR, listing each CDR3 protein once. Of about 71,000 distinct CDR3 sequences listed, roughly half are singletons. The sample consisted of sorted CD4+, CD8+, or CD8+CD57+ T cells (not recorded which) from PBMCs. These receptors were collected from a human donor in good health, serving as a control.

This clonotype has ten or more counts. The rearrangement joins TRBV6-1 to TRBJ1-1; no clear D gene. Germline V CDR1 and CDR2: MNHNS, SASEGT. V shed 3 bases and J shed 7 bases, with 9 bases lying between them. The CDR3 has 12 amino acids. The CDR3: CASSETFYEAFF. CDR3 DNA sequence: TGTGCCAGCAGTGAGACATTTTATGAAGCTTTCTTT.

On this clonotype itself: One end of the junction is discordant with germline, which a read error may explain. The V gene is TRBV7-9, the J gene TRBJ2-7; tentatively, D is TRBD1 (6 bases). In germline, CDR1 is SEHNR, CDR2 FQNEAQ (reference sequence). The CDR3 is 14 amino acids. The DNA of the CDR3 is TGTGCCGGCAGCCCGGGGCAGGGGAACTACGAGCAGTACTTC. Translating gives CAGSPGQGNYEQYF.

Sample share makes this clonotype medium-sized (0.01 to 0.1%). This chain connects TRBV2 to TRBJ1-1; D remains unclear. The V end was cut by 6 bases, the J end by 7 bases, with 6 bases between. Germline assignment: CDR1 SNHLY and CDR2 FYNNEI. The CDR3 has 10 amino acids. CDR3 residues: CASSGSEAFF. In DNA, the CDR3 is TGTGCCAGCAGCGGGAGTGAAGCTTTCTTT. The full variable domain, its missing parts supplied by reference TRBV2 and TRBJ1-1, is EPEVTQTPSHQVTQMGQEVILRCVPISNHLYFYWYRQILGQKVEFLVSFYNNEISEKSEIFDDQFSVERPDGSNFTLKIRSTKLEDSAMYFCASSGSEAFFGQGTRLTVV.

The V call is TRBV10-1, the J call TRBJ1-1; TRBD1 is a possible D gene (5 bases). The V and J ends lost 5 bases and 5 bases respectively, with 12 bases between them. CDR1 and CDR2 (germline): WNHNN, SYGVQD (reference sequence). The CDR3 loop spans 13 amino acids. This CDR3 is CASSRDLGTEAFF. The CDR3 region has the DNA TGCGCCAGCAGTCGGGACCTAGGTACTGAAGCTTTCTTT.